This T cell receptor (beta chain) was captured by sequencing in a study of read filtering for tumor transcriptome and immune sequencing (dated by TCRdb to 2020 to 2022). For the wider study: The cohort consisted of roughly 16 male and around 15 female patients, with a mean age of approximately 66 years and an age range of roughly 45 to 80. One main goal was a read-filtering strategy for immune repertoire data, in particular deciding whether clonotypes backed by only one read should be removed. Under revised international staging, roughly 8 patients fell into R-ISS I, 15 or so into R-ISS II and about 7 into R-ISS III. Per sample, about 4.05 to 10.27 million TCR-region mapped reads were obtained with IR-seq, compared with only roughly 85 to 1,300 with RNA-seq. After DNase treatment, whole-transcriptome libraries were prepared using the TruSeq RNA Access Library Prep Kit. The study compared TCR repertoires from targeted immune repertoire sequencing and bulk whole-transcriptome sequencing run on the same bone marrow samples. General findings and caveats noted by the study authors: In IR-seq, single-read clonotypes were about four fifths of clonotypes but approximately 4% of total reads; in RNA-seq they were 74.6% of clonotypes and 35% to 55% of reads. The correlation between IR-seq and RNA-seq shared clonotype proportions was increased by removal of single-read clonotypes. The sorted CD138-negative fraction was composed of a mixed bone marrow immune population rather than of purified T cells. IR-seq captured clonotypes at much higher depth and more reliably than RNA-seq, and smaller IR-seq throughput sufficed to identify most shared clonotypes.

The CDR3, cysteine through phenylalanine, is 13 amino acids long. CDR3 DNA is the only sequence kept; it has 39 bases, read in frame from the first base. According to the germline V gene, CDR1 reads MDHEN and CDR2 reads SYDVKM. Bone marrow was sampled from every patient at the time of active disease. Isolation of bone marrow mononuclear cells was performed by Ficoll-Hypaque density gradient centrifugation. Myeloma plasma cells were removed and CD138-negative cells were obtained by negative selection following labeling with CD138 magnetic microbeads on a MACS separator. Purity of the isolated cells was checked by flow cytometry on an Attune NxT using CD138 antibodies. Total RNA was extracted using TRIzol reagent and was quantified on a NanoDrop spectrophotometer. For each patient, the CD138-negative bone marrow sample underwent paired RNA-seq and IR-seq. TCR libraries were constructed from roughly 400 ng RNA using the Immunoverse kit, and molecular barcoded adaptors covering alpha/delta and beta/gamma chains were employed. TCR library preparation used the same RNA that was used for transcriptome sequencing. TCR libraries were sequenced on an Illumina HiSeq 4000 with 2 x 150 cycles. The source study handled its data this way. MiXCR aligned TCR reads to human V, D, J and C references and assembled the aligned reads into CDR3 clonotypes, with quality filtering and error correction included. The tcR package in R was used to analyze clonotype counts and gene usage diversity. Raw mapping reads were checked after the RNA-seq reads had been mapped by STAR aligner version 2.5.3a onto the human GRCh37 genome. IR-seq fastq files were randomly downsampled with Seqtk 1.3 to test the effect of sequencing depth on detected clonotypes. In-frame beta chains were kept once TCRdb had trimmed the public reads at Q25 with fastp and called clones with MiXCR. Records with the same CDR3 protein are collapsed into one entry carrying the most frequent genes and DNA. The V and J calls were determined by TCRdb, not by the authors. In all, the sample holds around 60,000 distinct CDR3 sequences, and about a fifth of those were seen once. The top ten clones comprise 11% to 15% of the sample.

This clonotype has ten or more counts. Its antigen is currently not known. A read error may produce the germline difference seen at one junction end. This TCR derives from a donor at least 40 years old with multiple myeloma. The material sequenced was a population of CD138-negative cells sorted from bone marrow. This sample's cell subset or site label indicates: bone marrow mononuclear cells depleted of CD138+ plasma/myeloma cells by negative magnetic selection. This sequence uses TRBV28 and TRBJ2-3; the best D guess is TRBD2, with 5 bases matching. CDR3 loop: CASTLTRGGTQYF. The sequenced DNA is TGTGCCAGCACTTTAACCCGGGGTGGTACGCAGTATTTT.